This record concerns one TCR beta chain sequence. The data derive from a study of T cells in Graves' hyperthyroidism and ophthalmopathy. The V gene lost 6 bases and the J gene lost 1 base, with 12 bases spanning the gap. CDR1 is SNHLY and CDR2 is FYNNEI in the germline V gene. The CDR3 is 15 amino acids. There were TCR beta CDR3 regions amplified from RNA transcripts. First-round RT-PCR with HTBI primers amplified the TCR CDR3 region. TCRdb independently ran MiXCR on the multiplex PCR reads; one entry per CDR3 protein. The table shows about 270,000 distinct CDR3 sequences, with over 20% occurring only once.

The source of this sequence is a man aged 25-45 years with Graves' ophthalmopathy. Specimen: blood. This chain joins TRBV2 and TRBJ1-4, with a tentative D call TRBD1 (5 bases). The CDR3 bases are TGTGCCAGCAGGACCCGGGGGGGAACTAATGAAAAACTGTTTTTT. Amino acids: CASRTRGGTNEKLFF.